One sample yielded the 23 T cell receptor beta chains listed below, sequenced in a study of spatial heterogeneity in lung cancer. Stated time point: blood at routine non-recurrence follow-up after resection. TCRdb reanalysed the 5' RACE reads using MiXCR and keeps one entry per CDR3 protein. Altogether roughly 18,000 distinct CDR3 sequences are present, approximately 20% being singletons, with the ten largest covering over 5%. The material was PBMCs, obtained at follow-up. These receptors all stem from a male donor with early-stage non-small cell lung cancer.

This clonotype occurred many times. The chain uses TRBV5-1 and TRBJ1-4; tentatively, D is TRBD1 (5 bases). CDR3 length equals 15 residues. CDR1 is SGHRS, CDR2 YFSETQ, per germline. The germline V and J ends were trimmed by 0 bases and 8 bases, with 14 bases remaining between them. The CDR3 protein is CASSLDGGLEEKLFF. The DNA of the CDR3 is TGCGCCAGCAGCTTGGATGGGGGACTAGAGGAAAAACTGTTTTTT. Complete variable domain (other parts from reference TRBV5-1 and TRBJ1-4): KAGVTQTPRYLIKTRGQQVTLSCSPISGHRSVSWYQQTPGQGLQFLFEYFSETQRNKGNFPGRFSGRQFSNSRSEMNVSTLELGDSALYLCASSLDGGLEEKLFFGSGTQLSVL.

The chain links TRBV20-1 to TRBJ2-3; 9 bases are shared with TRBD2. Germline CDR1 and CDR2: DFQATT and SNEGSKA (reference sequence). Trimming took 4 bases from V and 4 from J; bases not matched to a gene: 15. CDR3 size: 17 residues. CDR3 region: CSAKGRRGGLAPDTQYF. The CDR3 bases are TGCAGTGCTAAGGGGAGACGGGGGGGACTAGCCCCAGATACGCAGTATTTT.

The sample holds many counts of this clonotype. The chain couples TRBV29-1 to TRBJ2-6; D not certain. The CDR3 is 14 residues long. The germline V gene encodes CDR1 SQVTM and CDR2 ANQGSEA. V shed 4 bases and J shed 0 bases, with 7 bases lying between them. The CDR3 is CSVGSNSGANVLTF. The CDR3 coding sequence is TGCAGCGTTGGATCCAACTCTGGGGCCAACGTCCTGACTTTC.

A few counts support this clonotype. The chain joins TRBV6-5 to TRBJ2-7; weak D call: TRBD1 (6 bases). The length of the CDR3 is 11 residues. With 4 bases removed from V and 11 bases from J, the gap between germline ends came to 12 bases. The germline V gene encodes CDR1 MNHEY and CDR2 SVGAGI. The CDR3 bases are TGTGCCAGCAGTTTACGACAGGTTGAGTACTTC. Translating it yields CASSLRQVEYF.

In this sample, this clonotype turned up a few times. This chain connects TRBV7-6 to TRBJ2-7, with TRBD2 matching over 7 bases. The CDR3 is made up of 14 amino acids. V lost 5 bases, J lost 4 bases, and 8 bases stayed unmatched. CDR1 is SGHVS, CDR2 FNYEAQ, per germline. The CDR3 coding sequence is TGTGCCAGCAGCCCTCCGGGAGGCTCATACGAGCAGTACTTC. Its protein product is CASSPPGGSYEQYF.

The rearrangement links TRBV19 to TRBJ1-5; no clear D. The V end lost 3 bases, the J end lost 0 bases, and 9 bases lay between the germline ends. CDR3 length equals 15 residues. Per the germline V gene, CDR1 is LNHDA and CDR2 is SQIVND (reference sequence). This chain's CDR3 is CASSITPVSNQPQHF. For the CDR3, the DNA is TGTGCCAGTAGTATTACACCGGTTAGCAATCAGCCCCAGCATTTT.

Only a few counts were recorded for this clonotype. The chain recombines TRBV19 with TRBJ2-1; D is ambiguous. V dropped 4 bases and J dropped 6 bases, with 13 bases sitting between them. Germline V gene data show CDR1 as LNHDA and CDR2 as SQIVND (reference sequence). This CDR3 comprises 14 residues. In DNA form, the CDR3 reads TGTGCCAGTAGTACCCTAACAGCTCCCAATGAGCAGTTCTTC. Amino acids: CASSTLTAPNEQFF.

This clonotype has at least ten counts. The chain combines TRBV9 with TRBJ2-6; D uncertain. This CDR3 is 13 amino acids long. Trimming shortened V by 3 bases and J by 2 bases, and 3 bases separated the two germline ends. Germline V lookup: CDR1 SGDLS, CDR2 YYNGEE. This CDR3 is CASSAPGANVLTF. The CDR3 DNA reads TGTGCCAGCAGCGCCCCTGGGGCCAACGTCCTGACTTTC.

V usage is TRBV19 and J usage is TRBJ2-5; no firm D call. Between the trimmed V and J ends, which lost 4 bases and 5 bases, there was a span of 11 bases. Per germline, CDR1 LNHDA and CDR2 SQIVND (reference sequence). This CDR3 contains 13 residues. This chain's CDR3 is CASSTPPHETQYF. CDR3 sequence (DNA): TGTGCCAGTAGTACCCCCCCCCACGAGACCCAGTACTTC.

The gene calls are TRBV7-3 and TRBJ1-2; 8 bases are a match to TRBD1. Per germline, CDR1 SGHTA and CDR2 FQGTGA. This CDR3 comprises 12 residues. Trimming removed 5 bases from V and 9 bases from J; junction bases left unmatched: 5. The CDR3 protein is CASSPDRASYTF. The CDR3 coding sequence is TGTGCCAGCAGCCCGGACAGGGCGAGCTACACCTTC.

At least ten counts were recorded for this clonotype. CDR3 sequence: CASSSWQQGIRDSPLHF. CDR3 nucleotide sequence: TGCGCCAGCAGCTCCTGGCAACAGGGTATTAGGGATTCACCCCTCCACTTT. The chain links TRBV5-1 to TRBJ1-6; possible D gene TRBD1, 6 bases. Germline CDR1 is SGHRS and CDR2 is YFSETQ. V shed 3 bases and J shed 8 bases, with 21 bases lying between them. The CDR3 covers 17 residues.

The gene calls are TRBV29-1 and TRBJ2-5; D is tentatively TRBD1 or TRBD2 (6 bases each). Trimming took off 7 bases at V and 2 bases at J, with 14 bases between the two ends. The CDR3 extends over 13 amino acids. The germline V gene encodes CDR1 SQVTM and CDR2 ANQGSEA. In DNA, the CDR3 is TGCAGCGGCACAAGGGGGGTACAAGAGACCCAGTACTTC. Amino acids: CSGTRGVQETQYF.

In DNA form, the CDR3 reads TGTGCCAGCAGTCTGGTCTCGGAAACCCAGTACTTC. This translates into CASSLVSETQYF. The chain combines TRBV5-6 with TRBJ2-5, with D unresolved. The V gene's germline CDR1 is SGHDT and CDR2 YYEEEE. V gave up 5 bases and J gave up 8 bases, with 13 bases separating them. The CDR3 totals 12 residues.

This clonotype is categorized as medium-sized. This chain connects TRBV9 to TRBJ2-7; 7 nucleotides line up with TRBD2. The CDR3 sequence is 17 residues long. Germline V gene lookup returns CDR1 SGDLS and CDR2 YYNGEE. V dropped 0 bases and J dropped 4; count of bases not matched to a gene: 13. The CDR3 loop reads CASSVGQTGGGLYEQYF. CDR3 bases: TGTGCCAGCAGCGTAGGACAAACTGGCGGGGGTTTATACGAGCAGTACTTC.

This clonotype was seen many times. The V gene is TRBV21-1, the J gene TRBJ1-5; the DNA was not used to check the table's D call, TRBD1. TRBV21-1 is a listed pseudogene. The length of the CDR3 is 14 residues. CDR3 loop: CASSKRGPNQPQHF. The CDR3 DNA reads TGTGCCAGCAGCAAAAGGGGGCCGAATCAGCCCCAGCATTTT.

Remarks on this clonotype: A much more abundant neighbour one base away suggests this may be a read error. V and J are TRBV6-2 or TRBV6-3 and TRBJ1-1; D might be TRBD1 (6 bases). CDR1 MNHEY and CDR2 SVGEGT come from the germline V gene. V lost 6 bases and J lost 3, with 20 bases in between. This CDR3 has 16 residues. CDR3 region: CASSPLLGAMDTEAFF. CDR3 coding DNA: TGTGCCAGCAGCCCACTCTTGGGGGCGATGGACACTGAAGCTTTCTTT.

This chain links TRBV11-2 with TRBJ1-5; D ambiguous. The germline V and J ends were trimmed by 3 bases and 6 bases, with 18 bases remaining between them. Germline CDR1 SGHAT, CDR2 FQNNGV. This CDR3 comprises 16 residues. The CDR3 protein is CASSLKGSLPSQPQHF. DNA of the CDR3: TGTGCCAGCAGCTTGAAGGGAAGTCTACCTTCTCAGCCCCAGCATTTT.

The chain has TRBV10-2 and TRBJ1-6, with 8 bases matching TRBD1. CDR3 length: 14 residues. CDR1 and CDR2 (germline): WSHSY, SAAADI. With 9 bases clipped from V and 8 bases from J, the junction kept 9 bases outside the gene matches. CDR3 loop: CASKGQASDSPLHF. The CDR3 DNA reads as TGCGCCAGTAAGGGACAGGCCTCGGATTCACCCCTCCACTTT.

This clonotype was detected a few times. The rearrangement joins TRBV5-4 to TRBJ2-3; 14 bases map to TRBD2. CDR3 length equals 17 residues. Germline V CDR1 and CDR2: SGHNT, YYREEE (reference sequence). Trimming took 4 bases from V and 3 from J; bases not matched to a gene: 7. The CDR3 region is CASSGGLAGAGTDTQYF. The CDR3 DNA sequence: TGTGCCAGCAGCGGGGGACTAGCGGGGGCCGGTACAGATACGCAGTATTTT. The complete variable domain, with remaining parts taken from reference TRBV5-4 and TRBJ2-3, reads ETGVTQSPTHLIKTRGQQVTLRCSSQSGHNTVSWYQQALGQGPQFIFQYYREEENGRGNFPPRFSGLQFPNYSSELNVNALELDDSALYLCASSGGLAGAGTDTQYFGPGTRLTVL.

This clonotype was observed at least ten times. V and J are TRBV12-3 or TRBV12-4 and TRBJ1-5; no clear D. Trimming stripped 3 bases from V and 7 bases from J, with 7 bases between. The CDR3 covers 12 residues. The CDR3 DNA sequence: TGTGCCAGCAGTTTGATGGAACAGCCCCAGCATTTT. It codes for CASSLMEQPQHF.

By sample share, this clonotype is medium-sized. The CDR3 bases are TGTGCCAGTCAATCGGACAGCTCCTACGAGCAGTACTTC. Translating it yields CASQSDSSYEQYF. The J gene is TRBJ2-7, the V gene TRBV27; TRBD1 might be the D (6 bases). This CDR3 spans 13 amino acids. From germline, CDR1 is MNHEY and CDR2 SMNVEV (reference sequence). V lost 9 bases and J 0 bases, leaving 12 bases between the germline ends.

Relative to its sample, this clonotype is medium-sized. The CDR3 nucleotides read TGTGCCAGCAGCCAATGGTCTGACAGGGGCGTCGGGAACACTGAAGCTTTCTTT. Its protein is CASSQWSDRGVGNTEAFF. The J gene is TRBJ1-1, the V gene TRBV3-1; 8 positions agree with TRBD1. V shed 2 bases, J shed 1 base, and the junction held 12 bases outside the gene matches. Germline loops: CDR1 LGHDT, CDR2 YNNKEL (reference sequence). The CDR3 spans 18 residues.

This clonotype has ten or more counts. V is TRBV7-9 and J is TRBJ1-4, with D maybe TRBD1 (6 bases). CDR3 length: 15 residues. Germline V gene sequence: CDR1 SEHNR, CDR2 FQNEAQ (reference sequence). Trimming stripped 5 bases from V and 5 bases from J, with 15 bases between. The CDR3: CASSPHTGRNEKLFF. The CDR3, as DNA: TGTGCCAGCAGCCCCCATACAGGGAGGAATGAAAAACTGTTTTTT.